The 12 T cell receptor beta chains below all came from one sample that was sequenced in a study of blood T cells in healthy people across ages. Then a second PCR, running about 7 to 11 cycles, was carried out with a sample-barcoded 5' primer and a J-beta primer mix. TCRdb re-called the 5' RACE reads with MiXCR, one entry per CDR3 protein. The data hold 1.5 million to 1.9 million distinct CDR3 sequences, with under 55% observed a single time. The sample taken for sequencing was blood. The receptor set was obtained from a woman in her late teens or twenties in good health.

The chain links TRBV4-3 to TRBJ2-1, with D possibly matching TRBD2 (6 bases). Judging by the DNA end, TRBJ2-7 fits better; the J call may be wrong. Germline values: CDR1 LGHNA, CDR2 YSLEER. The CDR3 is made up of 16 amino acids. DNA for the CDR3: TGCGCCAGCAGCCTTAATAGCGGAAACGCCTACAATGAGCAGTACTTC. Its protein product is CASSLNSGNAYNEQYF.

This sequence joins TRBV27 and TRBJ2-5, with 9 positions matching TRBD2. This CDR3 spans 17 amino acids. Germline CDR1 and CDR2: MNHEY and SMNVEV (reference sequence). V trimming: 5 bases; J trimming: 2 bases; junction bases outside the gene matches: 12. CDR3 nucleotides: TGTGCCAGCAGTACCCTGGTGCCTAGCGGGGATCAAGAGACCCAGTACTTC. It translates to CASSTLVPSGDQETQYF.

The V gene is TRBV7-2, the J gene TRBJ2-5; D may be TRBD2 (5 bases). TRBJ2-7 explains the end of the DNA better; the J call may be wrong. Germline loops: CDR1 SGHTA, CDR2 FQGNSA. The CDR3 length is 16 residues. For the CDR3, the DNA is TGTGCCAGCAGTTCGTACCCACCATCGGAGGTCGACGAGCAGTACTTC. Residues: CASSSYPPSEVDEQYF.

The chain employs TRBV21-1 and TRBJ1-3. TRBV21-1 is a pseudogene segment. The CDR3 totals 16 residues. This CDR3 is CASSKVKASSGNTIYF. CDR3 coding DNA: TGTGCCAGCAGCAAAGTGAAAGCCAGCTCTGGAAACACCATATATTTT.

This clonotype was seen repeatedly, ten times or more. The chain combines TRBV20-1 with TRBJ2-1; D not certain. The germline V gene has CDR1 DFQATT and CDR2 SNEGSKA (reference sequence). Trimming shortened V by 2 bases and J by 3 bases, and 11 bases separated the two germline ends. This CDR3 is 14 amino acids long. The CDR3 sequence: CSARPSRDYNEQFF. The CDR3, as DNA: TGCAGTGCTAGACCGAGCAGAGACTACAATGAGCAGTTCTTC.

Only a few counts were recorded for this clonotype. The gene calls are TRBV2 and TRBJ1-2, with 9 bases that match TRBD1. This CDR3 is built from 14 residues. V was clipped by 6 bases and J by 3 bases; unmatched bases: 5. The V gene's germline CDR1 is SNHLY and CDR2 FYNNEI. CDR3 nucleotides: TGTGCCAGCAGCCCGGACAGGGGTGACTATGGCTACACCTTC. It yields the protein CASSPDRGDYGYTF.

The chain links TRBV12-3 or TRBV12-4 to TRBJ1-4; D gene uncertain. The CDR3 loop spans 13 amino acids. The V gene lost 6 bases and the J gene lost 11 bases, with 16 bases spanning the gap. DNA of the CDR3: TGTGCCAGCAGCTCGACCGGGATCGGGAAACTGTTTTTT. Protein product: CASSSTGIGKLFF.

The chain has TRBV20-1 and TRBJ1-1; possibly TRBD1 for D (5 bases). This CDR3 is built from 14 residues. With 3 bases removed from V and 1 base from J, the gap between germline ends came to 12 bases. CDR1 and CDR2 (germline): DFQATT, SNEGSKA (reference sequence). In DNA, the CDR3 is TGCAGTGCTAGGGGGGGGGACCAGAACACTGAAGCTTTCTTT. It yields the protein CSARGGDQNTEAFF.

V and J are TRBV29-1 and TRBJ2-1; D may be TRBD2 (5 bases). The J call may be wrong; the DNA end is better matched by TRBJ2-7. CDR3 length: 14 residues. Germline assignment: CDR1 SQVTM and CDR2 ANQGSEA. In DNA form, the CDR3 reads TGCAGCGTTGAAGCTGCGACGGGGAGCTACGAGCAGTACTTC. Translation gives CSVEAATGSYEQYF.

The gene calls are TRBV20-1 and TRBJ1-5; possibly TRBD1 for D (6 bases). Germline CDR1 reads DFQATT; CDR2 reads SNEGSKA (reference sequence). The CDR3 is made up of 12 amino acids. The CDR3 reads CITGRGNQPQHF. As DNA, the CDR3 is TGCATCACGGGCAGGGGAAATCAGCCCCAGCATTTT.

V gene TRBV5-8 combines with J gene TRBJ2-1, with 8 bases that match TRBD2. There are 17 residues in the CDR3. Germline loops: CDR1 SGHTS, CDR2 YDEGEE. The junction had 9 bases not matched to a gene; V was cut back by 2 bases and J by 2 bases. CDR3 bases: TGTGCCAGCAGCTTCACCGGTACTAGCGGTGCCTACAATGAGCAGTTCTTC. This gives the protein CASSFTGTSGAYNEQFF.

The chain joins TRBV10-3 to TRBJ2-2; 7 positions agree with TRBD2. Unmatched junction bases numbered 5, after V lost 10 bases and J lost 0 bases. Looked up from germline, CDR1 is ENHRY and CDR2 is SYGVKD. This CDR3 is 14 amino acids long. The CDR3 loop reads CATGTTPNTGELFF. The CDR3 DNA follows: TGTGCCACTGGGACTACCCCGAACACCGGGGAGCTGTTTTTT.